The entry below describes one TCR beta chain. Its antigen is not known. The entry originates in a study of cytomegalovirus exposure and HLA in healthy donors. The study's findings and limits: In a later analysis, TCR beta V- and J-gene trimming was associated with a missense DCLRE1C variant.

In the PCR, 60 Vbeta and 13 Jbeta primers were used. The repertoire was sequenced with immunoSEQ multiplex PCR; TCRdb's copy has only in-frame clones and lacks some. The sample carries about 90,000 clones, roughly three quarters recorded once. Material: PBMCs. This receptor was taken from a woman in her sixties in good health and CMV-seropositive.

CDR3 nucleotide sequence: TGTGCCAGCAGCCCGGGAGACACTGAAGCTTTCTTT. It yields the protein CASSPGDTEAFF. The chain combines TRBV4-2 with TRBJ1-1, with D unclear. The CDR3 totals 12 residues. CDR1 is LGHNA and CDR2 is YNFKEQ in the germline V gene. V gave up 4 bases and J gave up 3 bases, with 6 bases separating them.